Below, 21 T cell receptor beta chains from the same sample are listed, as sequenced in a study of molecular identifiers for immune sequencing clone quantification. TCRdb reprocessed the PCR reads via MiXCR and lists one record per CDR3 protein. The sample shows about half a million distinct CDR3 sequences, about a fifth of them seen only once. The specimen was naive CD8+ T cells from blood, with Jurkat cell RNA spiked in. The subset was: FACS-sorted CD8+CD4-CCR7+CD45RA+ naive T cells. The receptors here all came from a human donor in good health. Some libraries in this study had Jurkat cell RNA spiked in.

The chain links TRBV27 to TRBJ1-1; D ambiguous. The CDR3 covers 14 residues. Germline V gives CDR1 MNHEY, CDR2 SMNVEV (reference sequence). The V gene lost 5 bases and the J gene lost 1 base, with 11 bases spanning the gap. Here the CDR3 reads CASSLLSGNTEAFF. The DNA of the CDR3 is TGTGCCAGCAGTCTCTTGTCCGGGAACACTGAAGCTTTCTTT.

A remark on this clonotype: A read error may explain this, as a much larger clone is one base away. The rearrangement links TRBV7-4 to TRBJ1-4; D call uncertain. The CDR3 length is 16 residues. Germline V gives CDR1 SGHVT, CDR2 SQSDAQ. In DNA form, the CDR3 reads TGTGCCAGCAGGGATCGCGCGGCAACAACTAATGAAAGACTGTTTTTT. Translation gives CASRDRAATTNERLFF.

This clonotype was detected ten times or more. This sequence joins TRBV5-1 and TRBJ2-3; maybe TRBD1 (6 bases). Deletions cut 4 bases from V and 5 bases from J, with 11 bases between. The CDR3 totals 13 residues. Per the germline V gene, CDR1 is SGHRS and CDR2 is YFSETQ. This chain's CDR3 is CASSPRGGDTQYF. CDR3 coding DNA: TGCGCCAGCAGCCCTAGAGGGGGAGATACGCAGTATTTT.

This chain connects TRBV11-2 to TRBJ2-7; D gene ambiguous. V lost 5 bases to trimming and J lost 0 bases, with 8 bases between them. The CDR3 runs to 13 residues. Germline CDR1 is SGHAT and CDR2 is FQNNGV. CDR3 DNA: TGTGCCAGCAGCCGACAAAGCTCCTACGAGCAGTACTTC. It codes for CASSRQSSYEQYF.

The chain uses TRBV4-3 and TRBJ1-2, with no clear D. The germline gives CDR1 LGHNA, CDR2 YSLEER. Trimming pared 0 bases from V and 4 bases from J, leaving 18 bases between. This CDR3 region has 17 residues. CDR3 bases: TGCGCCAGCAGCCAAGATCGATTCGCCAGTATCATCTATGGCTACACCTTC. Amino acids: CASSQDRFASIIYGYTF.

The V and J genes are TRBV6-1 and TRBJ1-6; D remains ambiguous. The CDR3 spans 15 residues. CDR1 is MNHNS and CDR2 is SASEGT in the germline V gene. Between the trimmed V and J ends, which lost 1 base and 4 bases, there was a span of 8 bases. CDR3 protein: CASSEEAVYNSPLHF. For the CDR3, the DNA is TGTGCCAGCAGTGAAGAGGCGGTATATAATTCACCCCTCCACTTT.

This clonotype was found once. This may arise from a read error, as a much more abundant clone is one base away. The V call is TRBV29-1, the J call TRBJ2-7, with TRBD1 matching over 9 bases. The CDR3 contains 13 residues. Looked up from germline, CDR1 is SQVTM and CDR2 is ANQGSEA. J lost 2 bases, V lost 5 bases, and 4 bases had no gene match. The CDR3 DNA follows: TGCAGCGTTAAAGGACAGGGGCCCTACGAGCAGTACTTC. Translation gives CSVKGQGPYEQYF.

The chain couples TRBV12-3 or TRBV12-4 to TRBJ2-3; a weak D match, TRBD1 (6 bases). V lost 6 bases to trimming and J lost 4 bases, with 17 bases between them. The CDR3 is made up of 15 amino acids. As DNA, the CDR3 is TGTGCCAGCAGCTCAGGGGACATCCGGGCAGATACGCAGTATTTT. Its translation is CASSSGDIRADTQYF.

About this clonotype: Just one base apart from a much larger clone, this may be a read error. This rearrangement joins TRBV12-3 or TRBV12-4 to TRBJ2-5; 7 bases match TRBD1. With V trimmed by 7 bases and J by 2 bases, 7 bases remained unmatched. CDR3 length: 14 amino acids. The CDR3 coding sequence is TGTGCCAGCAATTCACCGGGACAGCAAGAGACCCAGTACTTC. Residues: CASNSPGQQETQYF.

In this sample, this clonotype turned up many times. V is TRBV24-1 and J is TRBJ1-1, with TRBD1 identical over 9 bases. Germline V gene data show CDR1 as KGHDR and CDR2 as SFDVKD. This CDR3 has 11 amino acids. V dropped 12 bases and J dropped 4; count of bases not matched to a gene: 2. CDR3 DNA sequence: TGTGCCGCGGGACAGGGCACTGAAGCTTTCTTT. Amino acid sequence: CAAGQGTEAFF.

Only a few counts were recorded for this clonotype. V gene TRBV5-6 combines with J gene TRBJ1-4; TRBD1 aligns across 8 bases. This CDR3 contains 14 residues. V lost 4 bases, J lost 8 bases, and 7 bases stayed unmatched. The germline V gene has CDR1 SGHDT and CDR2 YYEEEE. The CDR3 loop is CASSQGGTGEKLFF. CDR3 DNA sequence: TGTGCCAGCAGCCAAGGCGGGACAGGAGAAAAACTGTTTTTT.

This clonotype appeared many times. The chain uses TRBV20-1 and TRBJ2-1; D is undetermined. The length of the CDR3 is 14 residues. Germline lookup yields CDR1 DFQATT and CDR2 SNEGSKA (reference sequence). Deletions cut 6 bases from V and 0 bases from J, with 12 bases between. CDR3 amino acids: CSARRARSYNEQFF. CDR3 sequence (DNA): TGCAGTGCCCGGCGAGCGCGCTCCTACAATGAGCAGTTCTTC.

This chain uses TRBV29-1 with TRBJ2-1; 11 bases are shared with TRBD2. The CDR3 loop spans 16 amino acids. Trimming at V came to 3 bases and at J to 8 bases, leaving 12 bases not matched to a gene. Germline-derived CDR1 and CDR2 are SQVTM and ANQGSEA. The CDR3 region has the DNA TGCAGCGTTGACCGCACCGGGACTAGCGGATACTATGAGCAGTTCTTC. Protein sequence: CSVDRTGTSGYYEQFF.

This chain uses TRBV20-1 with TRBJ2-7; 9 positions match TRBD2. The CDR3 consists of 15 residues. V was clipped by 3 bases and J by 3 bases; unmatched bases: 9. Germline V lookup: CDR1 DFQATT, CDR2 SNEGSKA (reference sequence). The CDR3 sequence: CSARSSGGLFYEQYF. Written as DNA, the CDR3 is TGCAGTGCTAGGAGTAGCGGGGGACTATTCTACGAGCAGTACTTC.

V usage is TRBV4-1 and J usage is TRBJ2-4; tentatively, D is TRBD2 (5 bases). Deletions cut 1 base from V and 0 bases from J, with 13 bases between. The germline V gene has CDR1 MGHRA and CDR2 YSYEKL. The CDR3 is 17 amino acids. The CDR3 spells CASSQVLSGLAKNIQYF. CDR3 coding DNA: TGCGCCAGCAGCCAAGTTCTCAGCGGATTAGCCAAAAACATTCAGTACTTC.

In its sample, this clonotype was seen many times. The CDR3 reads CSAKDGTTSYEQYF. As DNA, the CDR3 is TGCAGTGCTAAGGACGGGACTACCTCCTACGAGCAGTACTTC. This chain connects TRBV20-1 to TRBJ2-7; TRBD2 matches 7 bases. Germline V gene lookup returns CDR1 DFQATT and CDR2 SNEGSKA (reference sequence). CDR3 length equals 14 residues. Trimming took 4 bases from V and 0 from J; bases not matched to a gene: 6.

This clonotype has only a few counts. The CDR3 here is CASSLTLSGRVDEQYF. The CDR3 region has the DNA TGTGCCAGCAGTTTAACCCTAAGCGGGAGAGTCGACGAGCAGTACTTC. The chain employs TRBV28 and TRBJ2-7; 8 nucleotides match TRBD2. The germline gives CDR1 MDHEN, CDR2 SYDVKM. J lost 5 bases, V lost 2 bases, and 11 bases had no gene match. The CDR3 sequence is 16 residues long.

This clonotype came up a few times. This CDR3 reads CASSQADLAGPHTGELFF. The CDR3 DNA sequence: TGTGCCAGCAGCCAAGCGGATTTAGCGGGGCCGCACACCGGGGAGCTGTTTTTT. J is TRBJ2-2 and V is TRBV13; 8 bases are a match to TRBD2. Germline lookup yields CDR1 PRHDT and CDR2 FYEKMQ (reference sequence). This CDR3 has 18 residues. The V gene end was trimmed by 5 bases and the J gene end by 3 bases; junction bases not matched to a gene: 14.

This clonotype was detected many times. This rearrangement joins TRBV12-3 or TRBV12-4 to TRBJ2-4; 7 bases map to TRBD1. The CDR3 is 14 residues long. J was trimmed by 6 bases and V by 5 bases; bases with no gene match: 7. The CDR3 DNA sequence: TGTGCCAGCAGTGCAGGGGGTGCAGGAAACATTCAGTACTTC. Its protein product is CASSAGGAGNIQYF.

A word on this clonotype: Since a much larger clone is just one base distant, this may be a read error. The CDR3 here is CASSLTGQGIDMQYF. The CDR3 coding sequence is TGTGCCAGCAGCTTAACGGGACAGGGGATAGATATGCAGTATTTT. The rearrangement links TRBV7-6 to TRBJ2-3; 10 bases are shared with TRBD1. The CDR3 length is 15 residues. Germline assignment: CDR1 SGHVS and CDR2 FNYEAQ. Looking up the rest from reference TRBV7-6 and TRBJ2-3 gives the full variable domain: GAGVSQSPRYKVTKRGQDVALRCDPISGHVSLYWYRQALGQGPEFLTYFNYEAQQDKSGLPNDRFSAERPEGSISTLTIQRTEQRDSAMYRCASSLTGQGIDMQYFGPGTRLTVL.

V and J are TRBV6-5 and TRBJ2-2, with 8 positions matching TRBD1. The CDR3 runs 13 residues. Looked up from germline, CDR1 is MNHEY and CDR2 is SVGAGI. V shed 6 bases and J 6 bases; nucleotides not matched to a gene: 3. The CDR3 loop is CASSNRGAGELFF. The CDR3 bases are TGTGCCAGCAGCAACAGGGGGGCCGGGGAGCTGTTTTTT.